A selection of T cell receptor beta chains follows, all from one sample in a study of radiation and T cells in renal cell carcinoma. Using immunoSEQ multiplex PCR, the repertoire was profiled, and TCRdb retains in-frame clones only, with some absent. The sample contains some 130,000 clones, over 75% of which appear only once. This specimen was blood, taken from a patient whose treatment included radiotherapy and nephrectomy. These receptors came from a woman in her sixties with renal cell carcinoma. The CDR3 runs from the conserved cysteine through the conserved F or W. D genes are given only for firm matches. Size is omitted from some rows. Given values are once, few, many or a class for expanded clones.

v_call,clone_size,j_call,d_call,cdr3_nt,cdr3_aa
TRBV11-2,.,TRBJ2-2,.,TGTGCCAGCATCGTGGCCGGGGAAGGGGAGCTGTTTTTT,CASIVAGEGELFF
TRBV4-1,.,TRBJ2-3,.,TGCGCCAGCAGCCAAGGGGCTGGGGCATACACAGATACGCAGTATTTT,CASSQGAGAYTDTQYF
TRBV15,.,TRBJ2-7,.,TGTGCCACCAGCAGAGAAGAGGGGCCCTCCTACGAGCAGTACTTC,CATSREEGPSYEQYF
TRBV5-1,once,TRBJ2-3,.,TGCGCCAGCAGGCCAGGTTCAGATACGCAGTATTTT,CASRPGSDTQYF
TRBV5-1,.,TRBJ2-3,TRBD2,TGCGCCAGCAGCTTGACTAGCGGGGGCCCTAGCACAGATACGCAGTATTTT,CASSLTSGGPSTDTQYF
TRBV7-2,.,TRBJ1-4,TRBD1,TGTGCCAGCAGCTTTCCGGCAGGGGGACGGGAAAAACTGTTTTTT,CASSFPAGGREKLFF
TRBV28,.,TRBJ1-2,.,TGTGCCAGCAGTTTGGGGGGGGCGAGTGGTAGCGGCTACACCTTC,CASSLGGASGSGYTF
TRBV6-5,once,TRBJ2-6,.,TGTGCCAGCAGTTACCAGGGCCCCGGGGCCAACGTCCTGACTTTC,CASSYQGPGANVLTF
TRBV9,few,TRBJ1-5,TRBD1,TGTGCCAGCAGCGTATCAGGGGGAAATCAGCCCCAGCATTTT,CASSVSGGNQPQHF
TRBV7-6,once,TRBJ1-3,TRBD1,TGTGCCAGCAGCTTATCCCCTGGACAGGCCTCTGGAAACACCATATATTTT,CASSLSPGQASGNTIYF
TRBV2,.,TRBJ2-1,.,TGTGCCAGCAGTGGTAGGGCTTTGGGACGGAATGAGCAGTTCTTC,CASSGRALGRNEQFF
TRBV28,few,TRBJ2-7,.,TGTGCCAGCAGACTCACACGGGGCGAGCAGTACTTC,CASRLTRGEQYF
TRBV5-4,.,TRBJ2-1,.,TGTGCCAGCAGCTTGGTCGGCAGTGAGCAGTTCTTC,CASSLVGSEQFF
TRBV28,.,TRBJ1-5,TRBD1,TGTGCCAGCAGTACCGGGACAGGGGGCAATCAGCCCCAGCATTTT,CASSTGTGGNQPQHF
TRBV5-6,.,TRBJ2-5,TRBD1,TGTGCCAGCAGCTTGCCACAGGGGCGAACGTACTTC,CASSLPQGRTYF
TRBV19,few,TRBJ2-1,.,TGTGCCAGTAGTATAGCAGGGTACAATGAGCAGTTCTTC,CASSIAGYNEQFF
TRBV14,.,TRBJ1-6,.,TGTGCCAGCAGCCCACTCATTAATTCACCCCTCCACTTT,CASSPLINSPLHF
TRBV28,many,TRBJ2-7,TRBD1,TGTGCCAGCAGCACCCCCCCCCACAGGGGGTACGAGCAGTACTTC,CASSTPPHRGYEQYF
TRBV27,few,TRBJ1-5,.,TGTGCCAGCAGTTTATCAGGGAATCAGCCCCAGCATTTT,CASSLSGNQPQHF
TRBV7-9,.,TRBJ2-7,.,TGTGCCAGCAGCTCCAGCGGCCCCGTCGGCCACGAGCAGTACTTC,CASSSSGPVGHEQYF
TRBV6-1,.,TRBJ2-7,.,TGTGCCATTTCCTACGAGCAGTACTTC,CAISYEQYF
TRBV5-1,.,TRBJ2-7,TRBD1,TGCGCCAGCAGGGAGGGACAGGAGGCGGACGAGCAGTACTTC,CASREGQEADEQYF
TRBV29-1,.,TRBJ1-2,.,TGCAGCGTTGGTGAAGGACAGCCTGATGGCTACACCTTC,CSVGEGQPDGYTF
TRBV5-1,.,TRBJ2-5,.,TGCGCCAGCAGCTTGGGTCTTCTTCAAGAGACCCAGTACTTC,CASSLGLLQETQYF
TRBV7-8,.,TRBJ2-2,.,TGTGCCAGCAGCTCCAGGGGGGAGGGACCCGGGGAGCTGTTTTTT,CASSSRGEGPGELFF
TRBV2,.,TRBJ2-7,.,TGTGCCAGCAAGCTGGGCTCCTACGAGCAGTACTTC,CASKLGSYEQYF
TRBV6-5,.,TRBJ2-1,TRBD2,TGTGCCAGCAGTTCAGGTAGCGGGGTAACGTACAATGAGCAGTTCTTC,CASSSGSGVTYNEQFF
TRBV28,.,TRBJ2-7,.,TGTGCCAGCAGTTTAGGCCGATCCTACGAGCAGTACTTC,CASSLGRSYEQYF
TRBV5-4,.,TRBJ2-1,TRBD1,TGTGCCAGCAGCTCAGGGGGACGGGAGCAGTTCTTC,CASSSGGREQFF
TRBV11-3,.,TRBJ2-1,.,TGTGCCAGCAGCCTCGGCGGCAGTTACAATGAGCAGTTCTTC,CASSLGGSYNEQFF
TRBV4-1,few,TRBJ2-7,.,TGCGCCAGCAGCCCGAATGTGGGGGGTGCCTACGAGCAGTACTTC,CASSPNVGGAYEQYF
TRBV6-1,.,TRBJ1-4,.,TGTGCCAGCAGTGTGAAGTGGGGGTACGGGACTAATGAAAAACTGTTTTTT,CASSVKWGYGTNEKLFF
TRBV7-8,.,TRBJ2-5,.,TGTGCCAGTAAATCGCCCACACAACGGCCCCAAGAGACCCAGTACTTC,CASKSPTQRPQETQYF
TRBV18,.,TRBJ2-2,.,TGTGCCAGCTCACCTGACACAGTGGGGCCCTCGACCGGGGAGCTGTTTTTT,CASSPDTVGPSTGELFF